The T cell receptor beta chain under discussion was sequenced for a study of T-cell reconstitution after alpha-beta-depleted transplantation in children. The ends were cut back, 0 bases at V and 4 bases at J, with 7 bases in the middle. The CDR3 runs to 14 residues. CDR1 is SGHRS, CDR2 YFSETQ, per germline. This clonotype was counted ten times or more. It was with unique molecular identifiers that the TCRbeta library was prepared. TCRdb passed the PCR reads through MiXCR, listing each CDR3 protein once. This table has roughly 90,000 distinct CDR3 sequences, approximately 12% appearing once. The chain is built from TRBV5-1 and TRBJ2-2; no reliable D call. The specimen was PBMCs from the stem cell graft donor, collected from the stem cell graft. The source is a human donor who donated a stem cell graft to a child with inherited bone marrow failure. CDR3 loop: CASSLERPTGELFF. CDR3 DNA sequence: TGCGCCAGCAGCTTGGAACGGCCCACCGGGGAGCTGTTTTTT.